Only a few counts were recorded for the clone carrying this TCR beta chain. This record comes from a study of human T cells and chemical hapten exposure. This CDR3 contains 14 residues. The V gene lost 6 bases and the J gene lost 2 bases, with 13 bases spanning the gap. The germline V gene has CDR1 MDHEN and CDR2 SYDVKM. The time point here: pre-sensitization, week 0. Treatment indicated: therapeutic diphenylcyclopropenone sensitization with weekly scalp DPC. In the authors' workflow: Samples held a median of around 92,000 TCRs, range about 20,000–700,000. TCRdb reprocessed the RACE reads with MiXCR, giving one entry per CDR3 protein. These V and J calls rely on TCRdb rather than the paper's analysis. The sample lists fewer than 140,000 distinct CDR3 sequences; 10% to 15% were seen once.

The sample was whole blood, taken in connection with sensitization to the hapten diphenylcyclopropenone (DPC). This chain links TRBV28 with TRBJ1-1, with D tentatively TRBD1 (6 bases). The origin of this receptor is a woman aged 45 to 65 with alopecia areata. Some clones in this sample may be carry-over from other donors' samples. CDR3 protein: CASREDRANTEAFF. The DNA for the CDR3 is TGTGCCAGCAGAGAGGACAGAGCCAACACTGAAGCTTTCTTT.